The clone carrying this T cell receptor beta chain showed up just once. Compared with germline, one end of the junction differs, possibly owing to a read error. The cDNA came from 5'RACE, which used 10-nucleotide random UMIs. Each CDR3 protein is one row after TCRdb ran MiXCR on the 5' RACE reads. The data hold about 49,000 distinct CDR3 sequences, with 10% observed a single time. Germline V gives CDR1 WSHSY, CDR2 SAAADI. The CDR3 sequence is 15 residues long. This sample is drawn from a study of neurological immune-mediated disorders. Time point indicated: longitudinal time-point 1 (baseline). PBMCs stored at -80 C, numbering 2 million, were the origin of the unsorted libraries.

Material for sequencing was PBMCs. V gene TRBV10-2 combines with J gene TRBJ2-3; D may be TRBD2 (5 bases). The sequence came from a woman aged 40 to 50 in good health. For the CDR3, the DNA is TGCGCCATCAGTGTTATAGCGAGGGGCACAGATACGCAGTATTTT. Residues: CAISVIARGTDTQYF.